This is a list of T cell receptor beta chains from one sample in a study of blood T cells in healthy people across ages. One entry per CDR3 protein results from TCRdb running MiXCR on the 5' RACE reads. The sample records about 1,400,000 distinct CDR3 sequences, roughly 40% being singletons. The sample comprised blood. These receptors were obtained from a young woman in good health. Each CDR3 is given with its conserved first and last residue. D genes are given only for firm matches. Not every row has a clone size; where given, it reads once, few, many or a size class.

abundance: .; j_gene: TRBJ2-1; d_gene: .; len: 14; v_gene: TRBV2; CDR3aa: CASSVPSSYNELFF; CDR3nt: TGTGCCAGCAGTGTCCCGAGCTCCTACAATGAGCTGTTCTTC
abundance: .; j_gene: TRBJ1-1; d_gene: .; len: 13; v_gene: TRBV25-1; CDR3aa: CASRQGPNTVAFF; CDR3nt: TGTGCCAGCAGACAGGGACCCAACACTGTAGCTTTCTTT
abundance: many; j_gene: TRBJ2-1; d_gene: .; len: 11; v_gene: TRBV29-1; CDR3aa: CSVGLYNEQFF; CDR3nt: TGCAGCGTTGGCCTATACAATGAGCAGTTCTTC
abundance: .; j_gene: TRBJ1-2; d_gene: .; len: 15; v_gene: TRBV9; CDR3aa: CASSPSPWENYGYTF; CDR3nt: TGTGCCAGCAGCCCCTCCCCCTGGGAAAACTATGGCTACACCTTC
abundance: .; j_gene: TRBJ2-3; d_gene: .; len: 17; v_gene: TRBV18; CDR3aa: CASSPIGPEASRDTQYF; CDR3nt: TGTGCCAGCTCCCCAATCGGGCCGGAGGCCTCAAGGGATACGCAGTATTTT
abundance: .; j_gene: TRBJ1-1; d_gene: .; len: 15; v_gene: TRBV28; CDR3aa: CASSLLGGGNTEAFF; CDR3nt: TGTGCCAGCAGTTTGCTGGGAGGGGGTAACACTGAAGCTTTCTTT
abundance: few; j_gene: TRBJ2-3; d_gene: .; len: 14; v_gene: TRBV29-1; CDR3aa: CSVLKGQSTDTQYF; CDR3nt: TGCAGCGTACTGAAGGGACAAAGCACAGATACGCAGTATTTT
abundance: .; j_gene: TRBJ2-5; d_gene: TRBD2; len: 13; v_gene: TRBV2; CDR3aa: CASGQRGLETQYF; CDR3nt: TGTGCCAGCGGCCAGCGGGGGTTGGAGACCCAGTACTTC
abundance: .; j_gene: TRBJ2-1; d_gene: TRBD2; len: 17; v_gene: TRBV7-2; CDR3aa: CASSSDLLAGGYNEQFF; CDR3nt: TGTGCCAGCAGCTCAGACCTTCTAGCGGGGGGGTACAATGAGCAGTTCTTC
abundance: .; j_gene: TRBJ1-2; d_gene: .; len: 18; v_gene: TRBV20-1; CDR3aa: CSARESYGRFDFNYGYTF; CDR3nt: TGCAGTGCTAGAGAAAGTTACGGGCGGTTTGATTTCAACTATGGCTACACCTTC
abundance: .; j_gene: TRBJ1-4; d_gene: .; len: 11; v_gene: TRBV20-1; CDR3aa: CSASRAEKLFF; CDR3nt: TGCAGTGCTAGTAGGGCCGAAAAACTGTTTTTT
abundance: .; j_gene: TRBJ2-3; d_gene: TRBD1; len: 14; v_gene: TRBV5-6; CDR3aa: CASSFDRGIATQYF; CDR3nt: TGTGCCAGCAGTTTTGACAGGGGGATTGCTACGCAGTATTTT
abundance: few; j_gene: TRBJ2-1; d_gene: .; len: 14; v_gene: TRBV20-1; CDR3aa: CSARYGAMGNEQFF; CDR3nt: TGCAGTGCTAGGTACGGGGCCATGGGAAATGAGCAGTTCTTC
abundance: .; j_gene: TRBJ2-1; d_gene: .; len: 10; v_gene: TRBV5-6; CDR3aa: CASSGREQFF; CDR3nt: TGTGCCAGCAGCGGGCGGGAGCAGTTCTTC
abundance: many; j_gene: TRBJ1-6; d_gene: .; len: 15; v_gene: TRBV7-2; CDR3aa: CASSLEAGTNSPLHF; CDR3nt: TGTGCCAGCAGCTTAGAGGCAGGGACGAATTCACCCCTCCACTTT
abundance: few; j_gene: TRBJ1-6; d_gene: .; len: 18; v_gene: TRBV28; CDR3aa: CASSPPRLRANSGSPLHF; CDR3nt: TGTGCCAGCAGTCCTCCCAGGCTTCGGGCCAATTCGGGTTCACCCCTCCACTTT
abundance: .; j_gene: TRBJ2-1; d_gene: .; len: 15; v_gene: TRBV13; CDR3aa: CASSSRVDSYNGQFF; CDR3nt: TGTGCCAGCAGCTCAAGGGTAGATTCCTACAATGGGCAGTTCTTC
abundance: .; j_gene: TRBJ1-2; d_gene: .; len: 16; v_gene: TRBV6-6; CDR3aa: CASSYGSGQGNYGYTF; CDR3nt: TGTGCCAGCAGTTACGGTTCTGGGCAGGGGAACTATGGCTACACCTTC
abundance: .; j_gene: TRBJ2-1; d_gene: .; len: 14; v_gene: TRBV20-1; CDR3aa: CSAYGGAPHNEQFF; CDR3nt: TGCAGTGCCTACGGGGGCGCGCCCCACAATGAGCAGTTCTTC
abundance: .; j_gene: TRBJ1-2; d_gene: TRBD1; len: 10; v_gene: TRBV20-1; CDR3aa: CSAGAGGYTF; CDR3nt: TGCAGTGCTGGAGCAGGGGGTTACACCTTC
abundance: few; j_gene: TRBJ2-1; d_gene: TRBD1; len: 16; v_gene: TRBV10-3; CDR3aa: CAISEAGTAAEDEQFF; CDR3nt: TGTGCCATCAGTGAGGCCGGGACAGCGGCTGAGGATGAGCAGTTCTTC
abundance: few; j_gene: TRBJ1-2; d_gene: TRBD1; len: 17; v_gene: TRBV11-2; CDR3aa: CASSLGGRDRGFYGYTF; CDR3nt: TGTGCCAGCAGCTTAGGGGGTCGGGACAGGGGATTCTATGGCTACACCTTC
abundance: .; j_gene: TRBJ2-1; d_gene: .; len: 14; v_gene: TRBV24-1; CDR3aa: CATESGAGGNEQFF; CDR3nt: TGTGCCACCGAATCTGGGGCAGGCGGCAATGAGCAGTTCTTC
abundance: .; j_gene: TRBJ2-3; d_gene: .; len: 15; v_gene: TRBV11-2; CDR3aa: CASNHKSAATDTQYF; CDR3nt: TGTGCCAGCAACCATAAATCGGCTGCCACAGATACGCAGTATTTT
abundance: .; j_gene: TRBJ1-2; d_gene: TRBD1; len: 15; v_gene: TRBV10-3; CDR3aa: CAISEQGTGNYGYTF; CDR3nt: TGTGCCATCAGTGAGCAGGGGACAGGGAACTATGGCTACACCTTC
abundance: .; j_gene: TRBJ2-2; d_gene: .; len: 14; v_gene: TRBV13; CDR3aa: CASARGFIGGELFF; CDR3nt: TGTGCCAGCGCGCGCGGTTTTATCGGCGGGGAGCTGTTTTTT
abundance: few; j_gene: TRBJ2-2; d_gene: .; len: 14; v_gene: TRBV27; CDR3aa: CASSSLRNTGELFF; CDR3nt: TGTGCCAGCAGTTCTCTCAGGAACACCGGGGAGCTGTTTTTT
abundance: few; j_gene: TRBJ2-1; d_gene: TRBD2; len: 16; v_gene: TRBV12-3/TRBV12-4; CDR3aa: CASSLTASGSRNEQFF; CDR3nt: TGTGCCAGCAGTTTAACGGCTAGCGGGAGTCGGAATGAGCAGTTCTTC
abundance: .; j_gene: TRBJ1-2; d_gene: .; len: 14; v_gene: TRBV6-5; CDR3aa: CASSYIGGGTGYTF; CDR3nt: TGTGCCAGCAGTTACATTGGAGGGGGGACTGGCTACACCTTC
abundance: few; j_gene: TRBJ2-7; d_gene: .; len: 12; v_gene: TRBV5-6; CDR3aa: CASSLQTNEQYF; CDR3nt: TGTGCCAGCAGCTTACAGACGAACGAGCAGTACTTC
abundance: once; j_gene: TRBJ2-2; d_gene: .; len: 14; v_gene: TRBV27; CDR3aa: CASSFPGRIGELFF; CDR3nt: TGTGCCAGCAGTTTTCCGGGCCGGATCGGGGAGCTGTTTTTT
abundance: .; j_gene: TRBJ1-2; d_gene: .; len: 16; v_gene: TRBV27; CDR3aa: CASSLLFRGPIGGYTF; CDR3nt: TGTGCCAGCAGTCTCCTCTTTCGGGGCCCCATAGGTGGCTACACCTTC
abundance: many; j_gene: TRBJ1-1; d_gene: .; len: 13; v_gene: TRBV5-1; CDR3aa: CASSLGHGTEAFF; CDR3nt: TGCGCCAGCAGCTTGGGACATGGCACTGAAGCTTTCTTT
abundance: few; j_gene: TRBJ1-2; d_gene: TRBD1; len: 13; v_gene: TRBV15; CDR3aa: CATSSGTGDGYTF; CDR3nt: TGTGCCACCAGCAGCGGGACAGGAGATGGCTACACCTTC
abundance: .; j_gene: TRBJ2-1; d_gene: .; len: 17; v_gene: TRBV4-1; CDR3aa: CASSPPGGSGLYNEQFF; CDR3nt: TGCGCCAGCAGCCCCCCCGGGGGAAGCGGGTTATACAATGAGCAGTTCTTC
abundance: few; j_gene: TRBJ2-6; d_gene: .; len: 13; v_gene: TRBV30; CDR3aa: CAWHPPLFSVLTF; CDR3nt: TGTGCCTGGCACCCACCATTGTTCAGCGTCCTGACTTTC
abundance: .; j_gene: TRBJ2-3; d_gene: .; len: 15; v_gene: TRBV12-3/TRBV12-4; CDR3aa: CASSDFGASTDTQYF; CDR3nt: TGTGCCAGCAGCGATTTCGGGGCTAGCACAGATACGCAGTATTTT
abundance: .; j_gene: TRBJ2-7; d_gene: TRBD2; len: 16; v_gene: TRBV10-3; CDR3aa: CAINPGTSGRASEQYF; CDR3nt: TGTGCCATCAACCCCGGGACTAGCGGGAGGGCAAGCGAGCAGTACTTC
abundance: .; j_gene: TRBJ1-1; d_gene: .; len: 13; v_gene: TRBV30; CDR3aa: CAWSLGGATEAFF; CDR3nt: TGTGCCTGGAGCCTAGGGGGGGCCACTGAAGCTTTCTTT
abundance: few; j_gene: TRBJ1-6; d_gene: .; len: 12; v_gene: TRBV9; CDR3aa: CASSGGVSPLHF; CDR3nt: TGTGCCAGCAGCGGGGGGGTGTCACCCCTCCACTTT